This section outlines one T cell receptor (beta chain) sequence together with its context. It has no known antigen specificity. No quality values exist for individual bases; no much larger clone is one base distant. The sample comes from a study of blood T cell repertoires in COVID-19 (dated by TCRdb to 2020 to 2022). Broadly, across the study: Samples from collaborators originated in the United States, Italy and Spain and spanned both the acute and convalescent phases of COVID-19. The material from the prospective study consisted of cDNA or gDNA derived from T cells, B-cell-depleted T cells, or PBMCs. Deeply sampled blood TCRbeta repertoires from subjects exposed to, actively infected with, or recovered from COVID-19 were included in the dataset. The repertoires were released in a freely available public database meant as a resource for research on the immune response to SARS-CoV-2. Samples came from the ongoing ImmuneRACE study (first 160 participants) plus 1,254 subjects from 6 global collaborators. The sample metadata nearly always contained a de-identified subject ID, COVID-19 status, age in years and sex. HLA class I and class II types, where available, came from metadata supplied by the sample provider rather than from assay-based typing. The paper's findings and limits, for the study overall: The quantity of clinical and demographic metadata differed by source and by participant and was supplied without curation.

The immunoSEQ Assay, a bias-controlled multiplex PCR, was used to amplify TCRbeta CDR3 regions from genomic DNA. Per the source publication's procedure: Nucleated cell counts per sample were estimated from amplification of reference gene primers within the assay. Sequence reads were collapsed and filtered to measure the absolute abundance of every unique TCRbeta CDR3 rearrangement. For each sample, productive Simpson clonality was calculated as the square root of Simpson's diversity index over productive rearrangements. TCRdb carries this immuneACCESS record with in-frame sequences only. Its versions omit some clonotypes, under half of them owing to an unresolved V gene in the studies checked, with the rest unexplained. The DNA gave D and trimming, while V, J and clone size come from that table. The sample records about 300,000 clones, almost 90% of which are singletons. The ten top clones hold 3.5% to 4.5% of the sample.

CDR1 and CDR2, per the germline V gene, are SGHRS and YFSETQ. Reading from cysteine to phenylalanine, the CDR3 counts 12 amino acids. The read is trimmed to its CDR3 DNA, 36 bases read in frame from base 1. V was cut back by 0 bases and J by 3 bases, leaving a gap of 4 bases between them. In the prospective study, participants were about 18 to 95 years old, resided in fewer than 25 geographic areas of the United States, and were enrolled through a virtual design. Cohort assignment in the prospective study relied on participant-reported clinical history from a screening survey and a study questionnaire. In the prospective study, whole blood, serum and a nasopharyngeal or oropharyngeal swab were collected from each participant by mobile phlebotomists. Participants in the prospective study had the option to provide additional blood draws and questionnaires over a roughly 2-month period. Before DNA extraction, blood samples from the prospective study were shipped at room temperature or frozen.

The rearranged chain carries TRBV5-1 and TRBJ2-7; the D gene remains uncertain. The specimen sequenced was PBMCs or T cells enriched from blood (not recorded which). The TCR originated in a woman aged 18-30 years with acute COVID-19. The CDR3 is CASSLDFYEQYF. The nucleotides are TGCGCCAGCAGCTTGGACTTCTACGAGCAGTACTTC.